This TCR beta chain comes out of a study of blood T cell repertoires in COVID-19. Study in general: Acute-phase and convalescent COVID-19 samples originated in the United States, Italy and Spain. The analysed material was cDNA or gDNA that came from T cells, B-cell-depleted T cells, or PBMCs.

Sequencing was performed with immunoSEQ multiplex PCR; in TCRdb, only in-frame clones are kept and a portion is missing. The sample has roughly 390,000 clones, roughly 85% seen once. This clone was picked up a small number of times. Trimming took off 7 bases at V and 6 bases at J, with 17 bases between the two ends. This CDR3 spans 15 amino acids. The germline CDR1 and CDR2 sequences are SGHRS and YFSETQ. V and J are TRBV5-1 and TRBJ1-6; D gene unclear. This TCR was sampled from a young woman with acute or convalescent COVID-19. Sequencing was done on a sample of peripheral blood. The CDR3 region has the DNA TGCGCCAGCGGGGAGGGTATACACCTTAATTCACCCCTCCACTTT. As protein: CASGEGIHLNSPLHF.